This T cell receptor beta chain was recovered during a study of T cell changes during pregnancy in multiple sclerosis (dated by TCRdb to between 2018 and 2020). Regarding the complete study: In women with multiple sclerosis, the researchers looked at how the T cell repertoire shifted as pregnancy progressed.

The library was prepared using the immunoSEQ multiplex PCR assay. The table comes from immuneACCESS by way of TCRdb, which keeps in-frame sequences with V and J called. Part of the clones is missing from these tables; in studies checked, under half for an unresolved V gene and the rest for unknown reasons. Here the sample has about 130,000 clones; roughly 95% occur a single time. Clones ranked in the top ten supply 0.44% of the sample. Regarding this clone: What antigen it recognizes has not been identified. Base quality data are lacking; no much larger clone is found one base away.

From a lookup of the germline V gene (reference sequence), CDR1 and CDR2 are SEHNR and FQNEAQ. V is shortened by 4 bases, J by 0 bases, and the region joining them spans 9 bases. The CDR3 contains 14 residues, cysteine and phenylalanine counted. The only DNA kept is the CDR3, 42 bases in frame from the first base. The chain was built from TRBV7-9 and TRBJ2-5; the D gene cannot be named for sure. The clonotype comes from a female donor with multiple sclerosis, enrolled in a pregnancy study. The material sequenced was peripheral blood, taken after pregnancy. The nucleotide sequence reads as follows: TGTGCCAGCAGCTCCGGGTCGTACCAAGAGACCCAGTACTTC. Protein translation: CASSSGSYQETQYF.